The 14 T cell receptor beta chains below come from one sample, sequenced in a study of blood T cells in healthy people across ages. A second PCR of about 7 to 11 cycles used a sample-barcoded 5' primer and a J-beta primer mix. TCRdb used MiXCR to reprocess the 5' RACE reads, holding one entry per CDR3 protein. The sample records about 1.4 million distinct CDR3 sequences, roughly 60% being singletons. Sequenced input: blood. The receptors come from a man between 18 and 35 years old in good health.

The chain joins TRBV29-1 to TRBJ1-1; no clear D. The CDR3 is 12 residues long. Germline CDR1 SQVTM, CDR2 ANQGSEA. This chain's CDR3 is CRAGASNTEAFF. In DNA form, the CDR3 reads TGCAGAGCCGGAGCGTCGAACACTGAAGCTTTCTTT.

The V gene is TRBV13, the J gene TRBJ2-3; D remains unclear. Germline assignment: CDR1 PRHDT and CDR2 FYEKMQ (reference sequence). The CDR3 runs to 15 residues. The V end lost 5 bases, the J end lost 4 bases, and 16 bases lay between the germline ends. CDR3 amino acids: CASSPGGRDADTQYF. The CDR3 DNA sequence: TGTGCCAGCAGCCCCGGTGGTCGTGATGCAGATACGCAGTATTTT.

This clonotype was counted only a few times. The V gene is TRBV5-1, the J gene TRBJ2-7; D not resolved. Germline V gene lookup returns CDR1 SGHRS and CDR2 YFSETQ. The CDR3 runs to 15 residues. V dropped 0 bases and J dropped 2 bases, with 12 bases sitting between them. In nucleotides, the CDR3 is TGCGCCAGCAGCTTGGAGCGTATACCTACCTACGAGCAGTACTTC. Translated: CASSLERIPTYEQYF.

This chain connects TRBV18 to TRBJ2-7; D gene ambiguous. The CDR3 is 16 amino acids. Per germline, CDR1 KGHSH and CDR2 LQKENI. V was trimmed by 0 bases and J by 3 bases, leaving 15 bases between them. This CDR3 is CASSPPTRAANYEQYF. The CDR3 DNA reads as TGTGCCAGCTCACCACCTACACGGGCCGCAAACTACGAGCAGTACTTC.

The rearrangement links TRBV12-3 or TRBV12-4 to TRBJ2-5; 9 positions match TRBD2. V gave up 6 bases and J gave up 4 bases; unmatched junction bases: 9. This CDR3 is built from 15 residues. In DNA, the CDR3 is TGTGCCAGCAGGCGCCTAGCGGGGCCCGGAGAGACCCAGTACTTC. Protein: CASRRLAGPGETQYF.

The chain has TRBV12-3 or TRBV12-4 and TRBJ2-3, with D perhaps TRBD1 or TRBD2 (6 bases each). This CDR3 is built from 15 residues. Trimming took 4 bases from V and 0 from J, leaving 11 bases between them. The CDR3, as DNA: TGTGCCAGCAGTTCTCCGGGGGCTAGCACAGATACGCAGTATTTT. Translation: CASSSPGASTDTQYF.

The chain uses TRBV9 and TRBJ2-7; 8 bases map to TRBD2. The end of the DNA aligns better with TRBJ2-5, so the J call may be wrong. This CDR3 spans 18 amino acids. Looked up from germline, CDR1 is SGDLS and CDR2 is YYNGEE. The CDR3 DNA follows: TGTGCCAGCAGCGTAGCCCTAAAGCGGGGGCCTAGCCAAGAGACCCAGTACTTC. Its translation: CASSVALKRGPSQETQYF.

This clonotype has ten or more counts. The genes are TRBV4-2 and TRBJ2-7, with D unclear. This CDR3 has 13 residues. Per germline, CDR1 LGHNA and CDR2 YNFKEQ. V was shortened by 0 bases and J by 1 base, with 4 bases between the two germline ends. DNA of the CDR3: TGTGCCAGCAGCCAAGAATGGTCCTACGAGCAGTACTTC. This gives the protein CASSQEWSYEQYF.

The gene calls are TRBV7-9 and TRBJ1-2; TRBD1 is a possible D gene (5 bases). The length of the CDR3 is 14 residues. From germline, CDR1 is SEHNR and CDR2 FQNEAQ (reference sequence). The CDR3, as DNA: TGTGCTTGGGACGCCGGGACGGTCCCATATGGCTACACCTTC. This codes for CAWDAGTVPYGYTF.

This rearrangement joins TRBV27 to TRBJ2-5; D is unclear. V shed 0 bases and J shed 5 bases, with 10 bases lying between them. CDR3 length: 14 residues. CDR1 is MNHEY and CDR2 is SMNVEV in the germline V gene (reference sequence). The CDR3 DNA follows: TGTGCCAGCAGTTTATCGATAAACTCGGAGACCCAGTACTTC. It yields the protein CASSLSINSETQYF.

This clonotype has a handful of counts. The chain couples TRBV7-9 to TRBJ2-5; 11 nucleotides align to TRBD2. The DNA matches TRBJ2-7 better at its end, which makes the J call doubtful. Germline CDR1 is SEHNR and CDR2 is FQNEAQ (reference sequence). CDR3 size: 16 residues. CDR3 sequence: CASSPIGTSGFYEQYF. The CDR3 DNA reads TGTGCCAGCAGCCCTATCGGGACTAGCGGTTTCTACGAGCAGTACTTC.

This clonotype has a handful of counts. This chain connects TRBV3-1 to TRBJ1-4, with D hard to call. Germline lookup yields CDR1 LGHDT and CDR2 YNNKEL (reference sequence). This CDR3 has 17 amino acids. V was trimmed by 0 bases and J by 5 bases, leaving 16 bases between them. CDR3 residues: CASSQDRTRVGNEKLFF. In DNA form, the CDR3 reads TGTGCCAGCAGCCAAGATCGAACGAGGGTGGGGAATGAAAAACTGTTTTTT.

This clonotype was detected a few times. The V gene is TRBV5-1, the J gene TRBJ1-1, with D unclear. Germline V gene data show CDR1 as SGHRS and CDR2 as YFSETQ. Trimming shortened V by 0 bases and J by 7 bases, and 10 bases separated the two germline ends. The length of the CDR3 is 13 residues. In nucleotides, the CDR3 is TGCGCCAGCAGCTTGGCGAGTCCGGTTGAAGCTTTCTTT. It yields the protein CASSLASPVEAFF.

In this sample, this clonotype turned up a few times. A read error may produce the germline difference seen at one junction end. The chain uses TRBV7-9 and TRBJ2-1; 11 nucleotides align to TRBD1. CDR3 length: 16 residues. The germline CDR1 and CDR2 sequences are SEHNR and FQNEAQ (reference sequence). The CDR3 DNA sequence: TGCGCCAGCAGCTTAGTGGGACAGGGGGCCTACAATGAGCAGTTCTTC. Protein: CASSLVGQGAYNEQFF.